This T cell receptor (beta chain) stems from a study of blood T cell repertoires in COVID-19. Clones were read by immunoSEQ multiplex PCR, and TCRdb kept only the in-frame ones, dropping some. Among about 30,000 clones, 70% to 90% were seen once, and the ten largest hold roughly 28%. Germline assignment: CDR1 GTSNPN and CDR2 SVGIG (reference sequence). The V and J ends lost 2 bases and 3 bases respectively, with 9 bases between them. The CDR3 runs 13 residues. This TCR was sampled from a human donor in a cohort sampled during active COVID-19. Sequenced material: peripheral blood. The rearrangement joins TRBV30 to TRBJ2-3; tentatively, D is TRBD2 (6 bases). CDR3 nucleotide sequence: TGTGCCTGGAGTCCTGGGGGGACAGATACGCAGTATTTT. Its protein product is CAWSPGGTDTQYF.